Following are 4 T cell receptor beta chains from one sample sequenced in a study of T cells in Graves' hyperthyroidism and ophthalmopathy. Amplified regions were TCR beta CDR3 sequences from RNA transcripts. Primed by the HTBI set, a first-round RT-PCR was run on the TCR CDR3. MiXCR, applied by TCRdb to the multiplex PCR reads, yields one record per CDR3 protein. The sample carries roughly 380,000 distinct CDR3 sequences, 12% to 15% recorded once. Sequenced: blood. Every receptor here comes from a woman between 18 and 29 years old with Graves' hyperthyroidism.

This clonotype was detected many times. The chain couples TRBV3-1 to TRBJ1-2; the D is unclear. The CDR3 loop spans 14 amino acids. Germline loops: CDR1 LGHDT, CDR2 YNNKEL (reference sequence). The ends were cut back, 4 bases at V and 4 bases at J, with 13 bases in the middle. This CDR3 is CASSPAARGYGYTF. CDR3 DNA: TGTGCCAGCAGCCCTGCTGCGCGCGGCTATGGCTACACCTTC.

The CDR3 region has the DNA TGCAGCGTAGGCAGATACACCGGGGAGCTGTTTTTT. It yields the protein CSVGRYTGELFF. The chain has TRBV29-1 and TRBJ2-2; no definite D call. Germline assignment: CDR1 SQVTM and CDR2 ANQGSEA. CDR3 length equals 12 residues. The ends were cut back, 6 bases at V and 3 bases at J, with 8 bases in the middle.

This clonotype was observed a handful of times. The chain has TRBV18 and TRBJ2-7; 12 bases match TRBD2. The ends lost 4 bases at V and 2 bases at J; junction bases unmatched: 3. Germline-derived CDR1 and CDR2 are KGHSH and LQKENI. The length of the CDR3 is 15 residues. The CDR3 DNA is TGTGCCAGCTCACGACTAGCGGGGGCCACCTACGAGCAGTACTTC. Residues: CASSRLAGATYEQYF.

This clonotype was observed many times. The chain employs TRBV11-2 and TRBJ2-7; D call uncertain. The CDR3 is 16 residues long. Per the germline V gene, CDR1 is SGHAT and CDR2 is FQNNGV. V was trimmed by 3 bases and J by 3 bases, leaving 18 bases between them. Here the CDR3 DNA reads TGTGCCAGCAGCTTTAAGGCCCCGGTCTACATCTACGAGCAGTACTTC. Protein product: CASSFKAPVYIYEQYF.